This T cell receptor (beta chain) comes out of a study of blood T cell repertoires in COVID-19 (TCRdb year 2020). About the investigation overall: The collaborator samples originated in the United States, Italy and Spain and spanned the acute and convalescent phases of COVID-19. A de-identified subject ID, COVID-19 status, age in years and sex were almost always included in the sample metadata. Where available, HLA class I and class II types were taken from metadata supplied by the sample provider and were not determined by assay-based typing. The material from the prospective study consisted of cDNA or gDNA derived from T cells, B-cell-depleted T cells, or PBMCs. The samples were drawn from the first 160 participants of the ongoing ImmuneRACE study and from 950 to 1,500 subjects provided by 6 global collaborators. The dataset comprised deeply sampled blood TCRbeta repertoires from subjects exposed to, actively infected with, or recovered from COVID-19. A freely available public database, intended as a resource for researchers studying the immune response to SARS-CoV-2, is where the repertoires were released.

Participants in the prospective study were enrolled through a virtual design, were aged roughly 18 to 90 years, and lived in some 24 United States geographic areas. In the prospective study, participants were assigned to cohorts based on the clinical history participants reported in a screening survey and a study questionnaire. Mobile phlebotomists in the prospective study collected whole blood, serum and a nasopharyngeal or oropharyngeal swab from every participant. Additional blood draws and questionnaires over a 2-month period could optionally be provided by prospective study participants. Prospective study blood samples were shipped either frozen or at room temperature before DNA extraction. Overall study outcomes, separate from this receptor: How much clinical and demographic metadata was included differed by source and by participant, and the metadata was provided uncurated.

TCRbeta CDR3 regions were amplified from genomic DNA using the immunoSEQ Assay, a bias-controlled multiplex PCR. The authors' pipeline ran thus. Nucleated cell counts per sample were estimated from amplification of reference gene primers within the assay. To quantify the absolute abundance of each unique TCRbeta CDR3 rearrangement, sequence reads were collapsed and filtered. For each sample, productive Simpson clonality was calculated as the square root of Simpson's diversity index across productive rearrangements. The source is immuneACCESS, and TCRdb retained only in-frame sequences with V and J called. Part of the clones is not carried over; for the studies checked, unresolved V genes explain less than half of this, and the remainder is unexplained. V, J and clone size are taken as reported in that table, and D and trimming were inferred from the DNA itself. For this sample the table gives under 200,000 clones, of which 82% were detected only once. The ten largest clones represent roughly 5.2% of the sample.

Details on this clone: Its target antigen remains unknown. No qualities accompany the bases; no much larger clone lies one base away.

Sequencing was done on a sample of PBMCs or T cells enriched from blood (not recorded which). This TCR derives from a woman aged 55-70 years with acute COVID-19.

The CDR3 corresponds to CASSLYPLRTANEKLFF. The sequence in DNA is TGTGCCAGCAGTTTATACCCGTTGCGGACAGCTAATGAAAAACTGTTTTTT. The rearrangement combines TRBV28 with TRBJ1-4, and possibly TRBD1, on 6 matching bases. V gives up 1 base and J gives up 3 bases, and the segment between their germline ends measures 15 bases. Reading from cysteine to phenylalanine, the CDR3 counts 17 amino acids. Only CDR3 DNA is held: 51 bases, read in frame from base 1. CDR1 MDHEN and CDR2 SYDVKM are derived from the germline V gene.